This TCR beta chain was retrieved from a study of blood T cell repertoires in COVID-19. Participants were aged about 18 to 90 years, lived in around 25 US areas, and enrolled virtually. Before being deemed recovered, Cohort 3 donors had two negative PCRs, clearance, or symptom resolution. TCRdb keeps only in-frame clones here, not all; method: immunoSEQ multiplex PCR. The profile covers about 300,000 clones, with around nine tenths appearing a single time and roughly 1.1% taken by the ten largest. Sequencing was performed on PBMCs or T cells enriched from blood (not recorded which). The TCR was taken from a woman in her twenties or thirties who had recovered from COVID-19.

The CDR3 DNA reads as TGTGCCAGCAGCCCGACAGTCTCCTACAATGAGCAGTTCTTC. It is translated as CASSPTVSYNEQFF. The rearrangement uses TRBV5-4 and TRBJ2-1, with D possibly matching TRBD1 (5 bases). The CDR3 covers 14 residues. CDR1 and CDR2 (germline): SGHNT, YYREEE (reference sequence). The V end was cut by 4 bases, the J end by 0 bases, with 8 bases between.